The T cell receptor beta chain described here comes from a study of shared clonotypes between healthy human individuals. Broader study findings: Donors were few, which limited the genetic and exposure-history diversity represented. Among donors, sharing of clonotypes was expected to be affected by sequencing depth.

Original processing notes: Quality scores were absent from the junction-only immunoSEQ sequences, so filtering differed. TCRdb keeps only in-frame clones here, not all; method: immunoSEQ multiplex PCR. V, J and clone size are taken as reported in that table, and D and trimming were inferred from the DNA itself. The table lists approximately 500,000 clones, roughly 78% of them singletons. The CDR3 runs 14 residues. V was cut by 5 bases and J by 1 base, with 8 bases left in between. CDR1 and CDR2 from the germline V gene are SGHTA and FQGTGA. As regards this clone: Its specificity is not known.

This rearrangement joins TRBV7-3 to TRBJ2-2; TRBD2 is a possible D gene (5 bases). This clonotype originated in a woman between 40 and 50 years old in good health. Some clones in this sample may be carry-over from other donors' samples. Sequencing was done on a sample of PBMCs. This CDR3 reads CASSALGNTGELFF. DNA for the CDR3: TGTGCCAGCAGCGCACTAGGGAACACCGGGGAGCTGTTTTTT.